The rows below give T cell receptor beta chains drawn from one sample of a study of cytomegalovirus exposure and HLA in healthy donors. Sequencing used immunoSEQ multiplex PCR; TCRdb keeps in-frame clones, though not all of them. The table records about 93,000 clones, roughly four fifths of them present only once. Sequencing input: PBMCs. The source is a man in his forties or fifties in good health and CMV-seronegative. The CDR3 runs from the conserved cysteine through the conserved F or W. Each record gives: J gene, D gene, clone size, V gene, CDR3 DNA, CDR3 protein. The D gene is left open where the match is weak. Not every row has a clone size; where given, it reads once, few, many or a size class.

TRBJ1-1 | TRBD1 | NA | TRBV18 | TGTGCCAGCTCAACCCAGGGGGGTGACACTGAAGCTTTCTTT | CASSTQGGDTEAFF
TRBJ1-4 | NA | NA | TRBV27 | TGTGCCAGCAGTTTAGCCGGGTCTAATGAAAAACTGTTTTTT | CASSLAGSNEKLFF
TRBJ2-7 | NA | NA | TRBV6-5 | TGTGCCAGCAGCCCTAAAGGGGACGAGCAGTACTTC | CASSPKGDEQYF
TRBJ1-1 | NA | NA | TRBV6-1 | TGTGCCAGTTGTGGACTACTGGGCACTGAAGCTTTCTTT | CASCGLLGTEAFF
TRBJ2-7 | TRBD1 | NA | TRBV29-1 | TGCAGCGTGGCGCCAAGACAGGGCGGCTACGAGCAGTACTTC | CSVAPRQGGYEQYF
TRBJ2-7 | NA | NA | TRBV1 | TGCACCAGCAGCCAAGGGACTAGCGGGACCTACGAGCAGTACTTC | CTSSQGTSGTYEQYF
TRBJ1-1 | NA | NA | TRBV28 | TGTGCCAGCAGTTTCCAGGGCGAGGTTGAAGCTTTCTTT | CASSFQGEVEAFF
TRBJ2-1 | NA | NA | TRBV11-3 | TGTGCCAGCAGCTTTACCGTGGGGCATGAGCAGTTCTTC | CASSFTVGHEQFF
TRBJ1-4 | NA | NA | TRBV5-4 | TGTGCCAGCAGCTTGGGGCCAGGGTCGGACGAAAAACTGTTTTTT | CASSLGPGSDEKLFF
TRBJ1-4 | TRBD1 | NA | TRBV28 | TGTGCCAGCAGACCCGCCGGGACAGGGGTCGCTGAAAAACTGTTTTTT | CASRPAGTGVAEKLFF
TRBJ1-1 | NA | NA | TRBV4-1 | TGCGCCAGCAGCCTAGGGGAGGAGGCAGGCGATAATCCCATGGGGACTGAAGCTTTCTTT | CASSLGEEAGDNPMGTEAFF
TRBJ2-1 | NA | NA | TRBV20-1 | TGCAGTGCCTCTCTACGTCCAGGGCAGTTCTTC | CSASLRPGQFF
TRBJ2-5 | TRBD1 | NA | TRBV7-9 | TGTGCCAGCAGCTCGGCCGGGACAGGGAACACCCAGTACTTC | CASSSAGTGNTQYF
TRBJ2-3 | NA | NA | TRBV9 | TGTGCCAGCAGCGTAGGGCCAGCGGCTAGCACAGATACGCAGTATTTT | CASSVGPAASTDTQYF
TRBJ2-2 | NA | NA | TRBV29-1 | TGCAGCGTCCCTAGGGGATCGATCACCGGGGGGCTGTTTTTT | CSVPRGSITGGLFF
TRBJ2-7 | NA | NA | TRBV2 | TGTGCCACCAAGACAGGTGCAACCTACGAGCAGTACTTC | CATKTGATYEQYF
TRBJ1-5 | NA | NA | TRBV28 | TGTGCCAGCAGTTTAGACACCCAAGGGGAGCCCCAGCATTTT | CASSLDTQGEPQHF
TRBJ1-2 | TRBD1 | NA | TRBV6-1 | TGTGCCAGCAGCAAGGGGGCTGGCTACACCTTC | CASSKGAGYTF
TRBJ2-2 | TRBD1 | NA | TRBV10-3 | TGTGCCATCAGTGAGTCGGGACAGGCCTACGGGGAGCTGTTTTTT | CAISESGQAYGELFF
TRBJ2-3 | NA | NA | TRBV6-1 | TGTGCCAGCAGTGAAGAAATAGCTGCATCAGATACGCAGTATTTT | CASSEEIAASDTQYF
TRBJ2-2 | NA | NA | TRBV6-4 | TGTGCCAGCAGTGGGACTAACACCGGGGAGCTGTTTTTT | CASSGTNTGELFF
TRBJ2-2 | TRBD2 | NA | TRBV28 | TGTGCCAGCAGAGATGGCGGGAGGCTAAACGGGGAGCTGTTTTTT | CASRDGGRLNGELFF
TRBJ1-1 | TRBD1 | NA | TRBV5-1 | TGCGCCAGCAGCCCCGGGACAGGGGGCGCGGACACTGAAGCTTTCTTT | CASSPGTGGADTEAFF
TRBJ2-3 | NA | NA | TRBV5-6 | TGTGCCAGCAGCTTCAACAGGGTGGATACGCAGTATTTT | CASSFNRVDTQYF
TRBJ2-7 | TRBD2 | NA | TRBV4-1 | TGCGCCAGCAGCCAAGATGTCCGGCTAGCGGGAGTAAACGAGCAGCACTTC | CASSQDVRLAGVNEQHF
TRBJ2-5 | NA | NA | TRBV29-1 | TGCAGCGTCCCGGTCCAGGGAGGTCGAGACTTC | CSVPVQGGRDF
TRBJ2-7 | TRBD1 | few | TRBV5-1 | TGCGCCAGCTCCCCAGGGACAGGGGACCACGAGCAGTACTTC | CASSPGTGDHEQYF
TRBJ2-7 | TRBD1 | NA | TRBV28 | TGTGCCAGCAGTTTAAGGGGACAGCTTTTTAAGGAGCAGTACTTC | CASSLRGQLFKEQYF
TRBJ1-2 | TRBD1 | NA | TRBV19 | TGTGCCAGTAGTTTTACTCGCACCGGGACAGGGGTTTATGGCTACACCTTC | CASSFTRTGTGVYGYTF
TRBJ1-6 | TRBD1 | NA | TRBV13 | TGTGCCAGCAGCTCCCGATCGACAGGGGCCTATAATTCACCCCTCCACTTT | CASSSRSTGAYNSPLHF
TRBJ1-5 | TRBD1 | NA | TRBV7-3 | TGTGCCAGCAGCTTAGCAGGGGGGAGCAATCAGCCCCAGCATTTT | CASSLAGGSNQPQHF
TRBJ1-3 | NA | once | TRBV11-2 | TGTGCCAGCAGTCTACAGACCTCTGGAAACACCATATATTTT | CASSLQTSGNTIYF
TRBJ1-1 | NA | NA | TRBV15 | TGTGCCACCAGCAGAGTACGGACACCTAACACTGAAGCTTTCTTT | CATSRVRTPNTEAFF
TRBJ2-7 | NA | NA | TRBV1 | TGCACCAGCAGCCAAGAAGTAGATAGGGGCCGCCGGGACGGGGAGACTAGCGGGAGGGGGGAGCAGTACTTC | CTSSQEVDRGRRDGETSGRGEQYF
TRBJ2-1 | NA | NA | TRBV27 | TGTGCCAGCAGCCTAAGGGGTTATGGTGAGCAGTTCTTC | CASSLRGYGEQFF
TRBJ2-3 | TRBD2 | NA | TRBV10-3 | TGTGCCATCGGGCTAGCGGGAGATACAGATACGCAGTATTTT | CAIGLAGDTDTQYF
TRBJ1-1 | NA | NA | TRBV23-1 | TGCGCCAGCAGTCCTTCAGGCAGGGCAGGGGAAGCTTTCTTT | CASSPSGRAGEAFF
TRBJ2-3 | NA | few | TRBV9 | TGTGCCAGCAGCTCCCCATCAGCGGGAGATACGCAGTATTTT | CASSSPSAGDTQYF
TRBJ2-3 | TRBD1 | NA | TRBV7-9 | TGTGCCAGCAGCTTAGCTAGTAGGACAGGGGCAGATACGCAGTATTTT | CASSLASRTGADTQYF
TRBJ1-4 | NA | NA | TRBV5-1 | TGCGCCAGCAGCTTGAACGGGGGTAATGAAAAACTGTTTTTT | CASSLNGGNEKLFF
TRBJ1-4 | TRBD1 | few | TRBV5-6 | TGTGCCAGCAGCCCAGGGGGGGAAAAACTGTTTTTT | CASSPGGEKLFF
TRBJ2-2 | TRBD1 | NA | TRBV4-2 | TGTGCCAGCAGCCAAGATTCGAGGACAGGGGGCACCGGGGAGCTGTTTTTT | CASSQDSRTGGTGELFF
TRBJ2-1 | TRBD1 | once | TRBV7-9 | TGTGCCAGCAGCTGGACAGGGGAGTTGAGCAATGAGCAGTTCTTC | CASSWTGELSNEQFF
TRBJ2-2 | NA | NA | TRBV18 | TGTGCCAGCTCACCCCGGAGGCAGGCTTCGAACACCGGGGAGCTGTTTTTT | CASSPRRQASNTGELFF
TRBJ2-3 | NA | NA | TRBV4-3 | TGCGCCAGCAGCCCGCGGGCGGATAAGGGAGATACGCAGTATTTT | CASSPRADKGDTQYF
TRBJ2-7 | TRBD1 | few | TRBV6-1 | TGTGCCAGCAGTGGGGGGACAGGGGGCTACGAGCAGTACTTC | CASSGGTGGYEQYF
TRBJ1-4 | NA | NA | TRBV28 | TGTGCCAGCAGTCTAACAGGGAGGGATGAAAAACTGTTTTTT | CASSLTGRDEKLFF
TRBJ2-2 | NA | NA | TRBV19 | TGTGCCAGTAGTATGGACGGGGGATCAAACACCGGGGAGCTGTTTTTT | CASSMDGGSNTGELFF
TRBJ1-2 | TRBD1 | once | TRBV19 | TGTGCCAGTAGTGTCCCGGGACAGTTCCTGCTAACGGGCTACACCTTC | CASSVPGQFLLTGYTF
TRBJ2-1 | TRBD2 | NA | TRBV19 | TGTGCCAGTAGTAGGGGACTAGCGGGTTACAATGAGCAGTTCTTC | CASSRGLAGYNEQFF
TRBJ2-1 | TRBD1 | once | TRBV12-5 | TGTGCTAGTGGTTTGGGAGGAATCAACCGACAGGGGAGCCCTCGTAGGTATGAGCAGTTCTTC | CASGLGGINRQGSPRRYEQFF
TRBJ2-5 | NA | NA | TRBV6-1 | TGTGCCAGCACCTCCCTCGCCGGGGGAGAGACCCAGTACTTC | CASTSLAGGETQYF
TRBJ1-5 | NA | NA | TRBV2 | TGTGCCAGCAGTGCTGACAGTAGCAATCAGCCCCAGCATTTT | CASSADSSNQPQHF
TRBJ1-2 | TRBD1 | NA | TRBV5-8 | TGTGCCAGCAGCATTGAACAGGGGTCATATGATGGCTACACCTTC | CASSIEQGSYDGYTF
TRBJ2-7 | TRBD1 | NA | TRBV15 | TGTGCCACCAGCCCCGGGACAGGGGCCTACGAGCAGTACTTC | CATSPGTGAYEQYF